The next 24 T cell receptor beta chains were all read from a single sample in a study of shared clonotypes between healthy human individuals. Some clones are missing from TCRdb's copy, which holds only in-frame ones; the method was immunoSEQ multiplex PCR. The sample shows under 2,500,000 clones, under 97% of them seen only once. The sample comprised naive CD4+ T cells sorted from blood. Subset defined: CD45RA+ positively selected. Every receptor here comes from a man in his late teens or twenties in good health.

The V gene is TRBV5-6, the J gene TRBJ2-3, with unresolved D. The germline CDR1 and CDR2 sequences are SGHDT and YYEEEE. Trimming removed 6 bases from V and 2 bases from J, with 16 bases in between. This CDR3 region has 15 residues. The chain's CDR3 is CASTSNRLHTDTQYF. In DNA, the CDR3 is TGTGCCAGCACCTCTAATAGACTCCACACAGATACGCAGTATTTT.

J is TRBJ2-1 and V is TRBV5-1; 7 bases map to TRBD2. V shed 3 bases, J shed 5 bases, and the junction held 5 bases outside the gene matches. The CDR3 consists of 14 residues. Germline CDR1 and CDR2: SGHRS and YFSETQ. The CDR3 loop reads CASSYVGGNNEQFF. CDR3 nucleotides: TGCGCCAGCAGCTACGTCGGGGGGAACAATGAGCAGTTCTTC.

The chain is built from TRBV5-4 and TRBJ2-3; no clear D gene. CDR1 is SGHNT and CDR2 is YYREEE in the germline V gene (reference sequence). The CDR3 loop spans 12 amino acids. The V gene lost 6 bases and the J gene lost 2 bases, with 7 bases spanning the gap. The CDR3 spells CASTLNTDTQYF. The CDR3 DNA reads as TGTGCCAGCACCTTAAACACAGATACGCAGTATTTT.

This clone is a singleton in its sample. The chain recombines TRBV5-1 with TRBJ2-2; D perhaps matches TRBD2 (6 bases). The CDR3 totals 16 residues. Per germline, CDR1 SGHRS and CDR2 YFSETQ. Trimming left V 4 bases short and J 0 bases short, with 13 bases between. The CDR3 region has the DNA TGCGCCAGCAGCCCGGGAGACACCCCGAACACCGGGGAGCTGTTTTTT. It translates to CASSPGDTPNTGELFF. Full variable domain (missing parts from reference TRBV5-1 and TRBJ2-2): KAGVTQTPRYLIKTRGQQVTLSCSPISGHRSVSWYQQTPGQGLQFLFEYFSETQRNKGNFPGRFSGRQFSNSRSEMNVSTLELGDSALYLCASSPGDTPNTGELFFGEGSRLTVL.

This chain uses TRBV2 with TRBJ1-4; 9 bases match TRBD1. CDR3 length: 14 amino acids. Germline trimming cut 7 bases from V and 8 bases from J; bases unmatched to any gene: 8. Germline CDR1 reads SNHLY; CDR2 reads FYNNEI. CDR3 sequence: CASNPQGAGEKLFF. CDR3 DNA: TGTGCCAGCAACCCACAGGGGGCGGGAGAAAAACTGTTTTTT.

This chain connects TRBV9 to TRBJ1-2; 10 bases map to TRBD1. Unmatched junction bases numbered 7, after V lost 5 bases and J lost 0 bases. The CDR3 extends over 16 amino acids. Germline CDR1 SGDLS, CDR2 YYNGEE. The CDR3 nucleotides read TGTGCCAGCAGACAGACAGGGGGCGCTTCTAACTATGGCTACACCTTC. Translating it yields CASRQTGGASNYGYTF. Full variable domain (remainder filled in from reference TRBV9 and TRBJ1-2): DSGVTQTPKHLITATGQRVTLRCSPRSGDLSVYWYQQSLDQGLQFLIQYYNGEERAKGNILERFSAQQFPDLHSELNLSSLELGDSALYFCASRQTGGASNYGYTFGSGTRLTVV.

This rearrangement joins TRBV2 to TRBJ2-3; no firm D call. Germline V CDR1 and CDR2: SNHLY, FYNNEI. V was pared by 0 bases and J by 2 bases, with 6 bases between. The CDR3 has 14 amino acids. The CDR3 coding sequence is TGTGCCAGCAGTGAAGCGCCCAACACAGATACGCAGTATTTT. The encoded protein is CASSEAPNTDTQYF.

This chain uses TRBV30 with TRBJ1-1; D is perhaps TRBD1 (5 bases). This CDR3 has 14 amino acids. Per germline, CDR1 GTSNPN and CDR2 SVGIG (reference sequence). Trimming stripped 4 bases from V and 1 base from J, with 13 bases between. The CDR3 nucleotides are TGTGCCTGGATCCAGGGTTCTGGGAACACTGAAGCTTTCTTT. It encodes CAWIQGSGNTEAFF.

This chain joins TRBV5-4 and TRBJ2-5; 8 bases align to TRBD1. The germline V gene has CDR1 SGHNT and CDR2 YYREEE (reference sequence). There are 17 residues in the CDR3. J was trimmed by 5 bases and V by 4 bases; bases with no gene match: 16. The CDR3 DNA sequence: TGTGCCAGCAGCCTTTCTGACAGGGGCCAGAGGTGGGAGACCCAGTACTTC. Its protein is CASSLSDRGQRWETQYF.

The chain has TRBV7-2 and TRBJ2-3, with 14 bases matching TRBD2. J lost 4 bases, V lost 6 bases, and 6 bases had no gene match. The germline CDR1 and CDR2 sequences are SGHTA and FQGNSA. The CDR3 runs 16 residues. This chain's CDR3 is CASSARLAGGADTQYF. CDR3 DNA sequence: TGTGCCAGCAGTGCGAGACTAGCGGGAGGGGCAGATACGCAGTATTTT.

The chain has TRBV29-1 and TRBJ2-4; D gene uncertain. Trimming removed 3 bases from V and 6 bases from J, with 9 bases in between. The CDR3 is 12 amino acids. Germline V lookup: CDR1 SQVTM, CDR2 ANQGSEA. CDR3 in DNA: TGCAGCGTTGAGATGGTTCCAAACATTCAGTACTTC. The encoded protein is CSVEMVPNIQYF.

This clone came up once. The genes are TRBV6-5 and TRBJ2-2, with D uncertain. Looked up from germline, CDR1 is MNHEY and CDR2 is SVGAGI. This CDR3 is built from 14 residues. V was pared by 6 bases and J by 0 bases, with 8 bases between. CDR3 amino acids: CASRLGSNTGELFF. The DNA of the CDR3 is TGTGCCAGCAGGCTGGGGTCGAACACCGGGGAGCTGTTTTTT.

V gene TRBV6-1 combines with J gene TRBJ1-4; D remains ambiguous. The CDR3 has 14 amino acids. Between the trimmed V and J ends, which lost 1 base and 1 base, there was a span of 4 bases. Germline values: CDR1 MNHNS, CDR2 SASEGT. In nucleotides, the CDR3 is TGTGCCAGCAGTGAAGGAGTAACTAATGAAAAACTGTTTTTT. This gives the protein CASSEGVTNEKLFF.

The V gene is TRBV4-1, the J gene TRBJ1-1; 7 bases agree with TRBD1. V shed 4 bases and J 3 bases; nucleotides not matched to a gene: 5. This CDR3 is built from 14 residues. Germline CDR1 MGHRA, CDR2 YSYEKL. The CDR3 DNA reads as TGCGCCAGCAGCCCGACAGGGATCGACACTGAAGCTTTCTTT. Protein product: CASSPTGIDTEAFF.

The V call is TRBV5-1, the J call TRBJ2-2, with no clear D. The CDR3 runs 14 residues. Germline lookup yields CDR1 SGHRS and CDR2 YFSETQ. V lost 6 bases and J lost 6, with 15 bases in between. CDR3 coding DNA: TGCGCCAGCAAGGTCTTTTTCGCGTCCGGGGAGCTGTTTTTT. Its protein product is CASKVFFASGELFF.

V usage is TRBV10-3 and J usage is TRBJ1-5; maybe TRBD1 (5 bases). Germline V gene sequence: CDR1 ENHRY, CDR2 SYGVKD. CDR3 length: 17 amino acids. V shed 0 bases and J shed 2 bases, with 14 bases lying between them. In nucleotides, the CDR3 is TGTGCCATCAGTGAGTCGGCGGGGCGTTTTGGCAATCAGCCCCAGCATTTT. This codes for CAISESAGRFGNQPQHF.

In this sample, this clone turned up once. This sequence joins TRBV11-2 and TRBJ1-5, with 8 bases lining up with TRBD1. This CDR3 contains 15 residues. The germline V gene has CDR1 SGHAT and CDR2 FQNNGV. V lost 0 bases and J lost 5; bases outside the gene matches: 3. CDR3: CASSLDGQGDQPQHF. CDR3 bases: TGTGCCAGCAGCTTAGATGGACAGGGCGATCAGCCCCAGCATTTT.

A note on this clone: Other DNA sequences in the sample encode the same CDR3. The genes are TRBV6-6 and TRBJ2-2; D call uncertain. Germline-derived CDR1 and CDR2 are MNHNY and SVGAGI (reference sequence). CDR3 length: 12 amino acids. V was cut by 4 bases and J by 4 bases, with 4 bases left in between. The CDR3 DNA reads TGTGCCAGCAGTTCAGCCACCGGGGAGCTGTTTTTT. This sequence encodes CASSSATGELFF.

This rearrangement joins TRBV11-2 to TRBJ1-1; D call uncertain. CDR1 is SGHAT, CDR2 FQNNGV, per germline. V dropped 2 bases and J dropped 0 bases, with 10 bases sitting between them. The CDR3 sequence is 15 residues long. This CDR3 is CASSLTRQVNTEAFF. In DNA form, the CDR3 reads TGTGCCAGCAGCTTAACCAGGCAGGTGAACACTGAAGCTTTCTTT. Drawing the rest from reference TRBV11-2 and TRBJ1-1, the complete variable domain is EAGVAQSPRYKIIEKRQSVAFWCNPISGHATLYWYQQILGQGPKLLIQFQNNGVVDDSQLPKDRFSAERLKGVDSTLKIQPAKLEDSAVYLCASSLTRQVNTEAFFGQGTRLTVV.

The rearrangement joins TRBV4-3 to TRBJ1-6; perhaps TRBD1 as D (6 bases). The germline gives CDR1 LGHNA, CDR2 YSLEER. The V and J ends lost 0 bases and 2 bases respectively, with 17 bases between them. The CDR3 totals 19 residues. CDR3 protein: CASSQEGVRTAAYNSPLHF. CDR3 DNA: TGCGCCAGCAGCCAAGAGGGGGTGCGGACAGCGGCCTATAATTCACCCCTCCACTTT.

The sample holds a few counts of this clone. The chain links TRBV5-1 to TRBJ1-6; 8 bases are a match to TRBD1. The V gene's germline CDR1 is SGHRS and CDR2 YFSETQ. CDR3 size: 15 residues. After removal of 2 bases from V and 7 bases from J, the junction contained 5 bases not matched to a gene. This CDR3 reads CASSLSGTGNSPLHF. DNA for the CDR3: TGCGCCAGCAGCTTATCCGGGACAGGAAATTCACCCCTCCACTTT.

The CDR3 region is CAFWGVSSNRSGANVLTF. The CDR3 region has the DNA TGTGCCTTCTGGGGGGTTTCATCCAATCGCTCTGGGGCCAACGTCCTGACTTTC. This chain uses TRBV30 with TRBJ2-6, with D possibly TRBD2 on 6 matching bases. There are 18 residues in the CDR3. Trimming removed 7 bases at V and 0 bases at J, with 22 bases between. The germline gives CDR1 GTSNPN, CDR2 SVGIG (reference sequence).

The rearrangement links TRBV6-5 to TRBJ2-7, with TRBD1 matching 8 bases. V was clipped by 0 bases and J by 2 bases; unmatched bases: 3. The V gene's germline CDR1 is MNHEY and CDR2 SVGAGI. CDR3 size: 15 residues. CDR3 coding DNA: TGTGCCAGCAGTTACTCTCCGACAGGGGCCTACGAGCAGTACTTC. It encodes CASSYSPTGAYEQYF.

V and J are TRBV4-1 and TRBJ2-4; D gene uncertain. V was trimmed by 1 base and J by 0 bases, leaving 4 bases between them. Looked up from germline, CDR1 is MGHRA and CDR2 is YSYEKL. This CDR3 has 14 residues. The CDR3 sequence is CASSQALAKNIQYF. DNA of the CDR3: TGCGCCAGCAGCCAAGCACTAGCCAAAAACATTCAGTACTTC.